The 24 T cell receptor beta chains given below trace back to one sample, sequenced in a study of blood T cells in healthy people across ages. For the second PCR, which ran for about 7 to 11 cycles, a sample-barcoded 5' primer and a J-beta primer mix were used. TCRdb used MiXCR to reprocess the 5' RACE reads, holding one entry per CDR3 protein. This table holds 1.5 million or so distinct CDR3 sequences, under 55% found once. Sequences were obtained from blood. All receptors come from a woman under 30 in good health.

The chain carries TRBV7-9 and TRBJ1-6; D remains unclear. The CDR3 is made up of 20 amino acids. Germline assignment: CDR1 SEHNR and CDR2 FQNEAQ (reference sequence). The germline V and J ends were trimmed by 1 base and 7 bases, with 26 bases remaining between them. CDR3 loop: CASSLGIGIGAADQNSPLHF. The CDR3 DNA sequence: TGTGCCAGCAGCTTAGGTATAGGGATCGGCGCGGCAGATCAAAATTCACCCCTCCACTTT.

This clonotype occurred many times. The chain recombines TRBV7-9 with TRBJ1-6; weak D call: TRBD1 (5 bases). The germline gives CDR1 SEHNR, CDR2 FQNEAQ (reference sequence). The V gene lost 3 bases and the J gene lost 4 bases, with 13 bases spanning the gap. CDR3 length equals 16 residues. The CDR3 region is CASSFGSGFYNSPLHF. The CDR3 DNA reads as TGTGCCAGCAGCTTCGGATCAGGGTTTTATAATTCACCCCTCCACTTT.

The chain recombines TRBV20-1 with TRBJ2-5; D possibly corresponds to TRBD2 (5 bases). CDR1 is DFQATT, CDR2 SNEGSKA, per germline (reference sequence). This CDR3 has 15 amino acids. Trimming cost V 3 bases and J 5 bases, with 19 bases left between them. The CDR3 region has the DNA TGCAGTGCTAGGCCCTTCAGGACCCCGGGGGAGACCCAGTACTTC. This encodes CSARPFRTPGETQYF.

The CDR3 DNA is TGTGCCAGCAGTGGGTCACTAGCTGGTGAGCAGTACTTC. Its translation is CASSGSLAGEQYF. The chain links TRBV27 to TRBJ2-7, with D possibly being TRBD2 (6 bases). V was cut by 5 bases and J by 7 bases, with 15 bases left in between. This CDR3 comprises 13 residues. CDR1 and CDR2 (germline): MNHEY, SMNVEV (reference sequence).

A few counts support this clonotype. The CDR3 DNA follows: TGTGCCAGCAGCTTAAGAACTGGGACAGGAGAAAAACTGTTTTTT. Translation: CASSLRTGTGEKLFF. The rearrangement joins TRBV7-9 to TRBJ1-4; 8 bases match TRBD1. V was pared by 2 bases and J by 8 bases, with 7 bases of the junction left unmatched. The CDR3 has 15 residues. Germline CDR1 and CDR2: SEHNR and FQNEAQ (reference sequence).

This clonotype was seen only a few times. The chain combines TRBV6-5 with TRBJ2-7; D not resolved. This CDR3 is 15 amino acids long. V lost 0 bases to trimming and J lost 3 bases, with 12 bases between them. Germline V gene data show CDR1 as MNHEY and CDR2 as SVGAGI. The CDR3 region is CASSYSGGGYYEQYF. Here the CDR3 DNA reads TGTGCCAGCAGTTACTCTGGCGGCGGATACTACGAGCAGTACTTC.

As DNA, the CDR3 is TGTGCCAGCAGCGTCGGGACAGGGGAAAGGAGACTGTTTTTT. Translating gives CASSVGTGERRLFF. V and J are TRBV9 and TRBJ1-4, with TRBD1 matching over 10 bases. The CDR3 covers 14 residues. V trimming: 2 bases; J trimming: 13 bases; junction bases outside the gene matches: 8. Germline CDR1 reads SGDLS; CDR2 reads YYNGEE.

V usage is TRBV20-1 and J usage is TRBJ2-3; D gene uncertain. V was pared by 0 bases and J by 7 bases, with 8 bases between. From germline, CDR1 is DFQATT and CDR2 SNEGSKA (reference sequence). The CDR3 is 12 residues long. CDR3 amino acids: CSARDGPNTQYF. CDR3 bases: TGCAGTGCTAGAGATGGGCCAAATACGCAGTATTTT.

The V gene is TRBV2, the J gene TRBJ2-4; D is uncertain. The J call may not be correct, given that the DNA end is closer to TRBJ2-7. The CDR3 has 14 amino acids. Per the germline V gene, CDR1 is SNHLY and CDR2 is FYNNEI. CDR3 nucleotide sequence: TGTGCCAGCAGTGATCAAGGGCTTTTGATCGAGCAGTACTTC. Translated, it gives CASSDQGLLIEQYF.

The CDR3 coding sequence is TGTGCCATCAGTGAGTCGATTTTGAGGCGGGCGAGCACAGATACGCAGTATTTT. Translated: CAISESILRRASTDTQYF. V and J are TRBV10-3 and TRBJ2-3; TRBD2 is a possible D gene (5 bases). CDR3 length: 18 amino acids. Germline V gene lookup returns CDR1 ENHRY and CDR2 SYGVKD. Trimming took off 0 bases at V and 0 bases at J, with 16 bases between the two ends.

V usage is TRBV10-2 and J usage is TRBJ2-5; the match to TRBD2 covers 9 bases. This CDR3 has 15 residues. Germline V gene sequence: CDR1 WSHSY, CDR2 SAAADI. Losses at the gene ends were 3 bases for V and 5 bases for J; bases not matched to a gene: 7. The CDR3 loop reads CASSEGVAGVETQYF. CDR3 coding DNA: TGCGCCAGCAGTGAAGGGGTAGCGGGAGTTGAGACCCAGTACTTC.

The chain is built from TRBV7-9 and TRBJ1-1; 7 bases line up with TRBD1. CDR1 and CDR2 from the germline V gene are SEHNR and FQNEAQ (reference sequence). The CDR3 covers 16 residues. After removal of 4 bases from V and 7 bases from J, the junction contained 15 bases not matched to a gene. CDR3 region: CASSSSTGRRRIEAFF. The CDR3, as DNA: TGTGCCAGCAGCTCATCGACAGGGAGGAGGCGAATTGAAGCTTTCTTT.

This chain joins TRBV5-1 and TRBJ2-1, with D possibly called TRBD1 or TRBD2 (6 bases each). Trimming stripped 1 base from V and 6 bases from J, with 11 bases between. The CDR3 extends over 14 amino acids. The germline gives CDR1 SGHRS, CDR2 YFSETQ. The CDR3 coding sequence is TGCGCCAGCAGCTTGTATAAGGGGGGCAATGAGCAGTTCTTC. Amino acid sequence: CASSLYKGGNEQFF.

The CDR3 DNA reads as TGCAGCGTTGTCCGGGCCCAAGAGACCCAGTACTTC. It specifies CSVVRAQETQYF. The gene calls are TRBV29-1 and TRBJ2-5; no definite D call. Trimming took off 4 bases at V and 1 base at J, with 7 bases between the two ends. This CDR3 region has 12 residues. Germline CDR1 SQVTM, CDR2 ANQGSEA. The variable domain in full, completed from reference TRBV29-1 and TRBJ2-5, reads SAVISQKPSRDICQRGTSLTIQCQVDSQVTMMFWYRQQPGQSLTLIATANQGSEATYESGFVIDKFPISRPNLTFSTLTVSNMSPEDSSIYLCSVVRAQETQYFGPGTRLLVL.

The rearrangement uses TRBV21-1 and TRBJ2-2; the table's D call TRBD1 went unverified against the DNA. TRBV21-1 is given as a pseudogene. This CDR3 region has 19 residues. The CDR3 is CASSKGSPLGDRDTGELFF. For the CDR3, the DNA is TGTGCCAGCAGCAAAGGAAGCCCATTAGGGGACAGGGACACCGGGGAGCTGTTTTTT.

This clonotype was seen a handful of times. The chain links TRBV6-6 to TRBJ1-1; D gene unclear. This CDR3 has 14 amino acids. V was pared by 7 bases and J by 0 bases, with 12 bases between. The V gene's germline CDR1 is MNHNY and CDR2 SVGAGI (reference sequence). This chain's CDR3 is CASIMDGLNTEAFF. In DNA form, the CDR3 reads TGTGCCAGCATCATGGACGGGCTGAACACTGAAGCTTTCTTT.

This chain joins TRBV14 and TRBJ1-2; possibly TRBD1 for D (5 bases). Germline values: CDR1 SGHDN, CDR2 FVKESK. V was trimmed by 3 bases and J by 3 bases, leaving 17 bases between them. CDR3 length: 16 amino acids. The CDR3 DNA sequence: TGTGCCAGCAGCCAGCTTCTGGACATCAATTACTATGGCTACACCTTC. Protein: CASSQLLDINYYGYTF. Complete variable domain (other parts from reference TRBV14 and TRBJ1-2): EAGVTQFPSHSVIEKGQTVTLRCDPISGHDNLYWYRRVMGKEIKFLLHFVKESKQDESGMPNNRFLAERTGGTYSTLKVQPAELEDSGVYFCASSQLLDINYYGYTFGSGTRLTVV.

V usage is TRBV29-1 and J usage is TRBJ2-5; D possibly corresponds to TRBD2 (7 bases). Per the germline V gene, CDR1 is SQVTM and CDR2 is ANQGSEA. The V gene lost 4 bases and the J gene lost 1 base, with 10 bases spanning the gap. This CDR3 contains 13 residues. CDR3 sequence reads: CSVAGGLQETQYF. CDR3 coding DNA: TGCAGCGTTGCGGGGGGCCTCCAAGAGACCCAGTACTTC.

The chain joins TRBV12-3 or TRBV12-4 to TRBJ1-2; possibly TRBD1 for D (5 bases). V lost 11 bases to trimming and J lost 5 bases, with 21 bases between them. The CDR3 contains 14 residues. CDR3 protein: CAGRGVQGGYGYTF. CDR3 DNA: TGTGCCGGCCGGGGGGTCCAGGGAGGATATGGCTACACCTTC.

The V and J genes are TRBV7-2 and TRBJ2-3; 10 nucleotides match TRBD1. The V segment lost 8 bases and the J segment 0 bases; nucleotides outside the gene matches: 11. This CDR3 region has 17 residues. CDR1 and CDR2 (germline): SGHTA, FQGNSA. The CDR3 DNA reads as TGTGCCAGCCCCCGGGACAGGGGAAAGGGAAGCACAGATACGCAGTATTTT. Amino acid sequence: CASPRDRGKGSTDTQYF.

This clonotype was seen many times. The V call is TRBV2, the J call TRBJ2-5; no clear D gene. The CDR3 covers 13 residues. Trimming left V 2 bases short and J 5 bases short, with 9 bases between. Germline-derived CDR1 and CDR2 are SNHLY and FYNNEI. The CDR3: CASSEPGRETQYF. The CDR3 DNA reads as TGTGCCAGCAGTGAACCAGGAAGGGAGACCCAGTACTTC. The full variable domain, its missing parts supplied by reference TRBV2 and TRBJ2-5, is EPEVTQTPSHQVTQMGQEVILRCVPISNHLYFYWYRQILGQKVEFLVSFYNNEISEKSEIFDDQFSVERPDGSNFTLKIRSTKLEDSAMYFCASSEPGRETQYFGPGTRLLVL.

The chain recombines TRBV2 with TRBJ2-1; D gene uncertain. The germline V and J ends were trimmed by 7 bases and 15 bases, with 16 bases remaining between them. From germline, CDR1 is SNHLY and CDR2 FYNNEI. The CDR3 is 11 residues long. The CDR3 region is CASTRPTQMFF. CDR3 nucleotide sequence: TGTGCCAGCACCCGCCCTACCCAAATGTTCTTC.

The chain carries TRBV20-1 and TRBJ1-2, with a tentative D call TRBD1 (6 bases). The CDR3 spans 12 residues. Trimming took 3 bases from V and 8 from J, leaving 13 bases between them. Germline V gene sequence: CDR1 DFQATT, CDR2 SNEGSKA (reference sequence). CDR3 sequence (DNA): TGCAGTGCTAGGTTACAGGGCGGCGGCTACACCTTC. It encodes CSARLQGGGYTF.

The sample holds one count of this clonotype. The germline gene is not matched at one end of the junction; a read error may be the cause. This sequence joins TRBV4-1 and TRBJ1-1, with unresolved D. Germline CDR1 MGHRA, CDR2 YSYEKL. The CDR3 runs to 14 residues. The CDR3 DNA reads as TGCGCCCGCAGCCACCCCGGAGATAACACTGAAGCTTTCTTT. Its translation: CARSHPGDNTEAFF.